In its sample, the clone carrying this TCR beta chain was seen a few times. Its antigen is as yet unknown. Preparing the TCRbeta library involved the use of unique molecular identifiers. TCRdb fed the PCR reads into MiXCR, producing one record per CDR3 protein. Of about 460,000 distinct CDR3 sequences listed, about 10% are singletons. The data were obtained in a study of T-cell reconstitution after alpha-beta-depleted transplantation in children. Notes on the study in general: A year had passed since transplant, and T-cell counts and diversity by then came mostly from newly produced T cells.

The source material was PBMCs, sampled before TCRalphabeta/CD19-depleted stem cell transplant. The TCR comes from a child aged 2 to 15 with inherited bone marrow failure, due to receive a stem cell transplant.

The CDR3 region is CASSHNDRGSREQYF. DNA of the CDR3: TGCGCCAGCAGCCACAATGACAGGGGCAGCCGCGAGCAGTACTTC. The chain links TRBV4-1 to TRBJ2-7; 8 bases line up with TRBD1. CDR1 and CDR2 from the germline V gene are MGHRA and YSYEKL. With 3 bases clipped from V and 6 bases from J, the junction kept 10 bases outside the gene matches. The CDR3 covers 15 residues.